These 31 T cell receptor beta chains share one sample of origin, sequenced in a study of cytomegalovirus exposure and HLA in healthy donors. Repertoires were generated with immunoSEQ multiplex PCR, while TCRdb's copy carries only in-frame clones and drops some. The sample gives about 280,000 clones, roughly 88% of which show up once; about 0.99% is in the top ten. Sequencing was done on a sample of PBMCs. The source of these receptors is a woman under 30 in good health and CMV-seronegative.

This chain links TRBV10-3 with TRBJ2-7; the D gene is possibly TRBD1 (7 bases). The CDR3 is 12 amino acids. Germline CDR1 and CDR2: ENHRY and SYGVKD. V lost 7 bases to trimming and J lost 5 bases, with 12 bases between them. This chain's CDR3 is CAINGRGDEQYF. The CDR3 region has the DNA TGTGCCATCAACGGCAGGGGGGACGAGCAGTACTTC.

The gene calls are TRBV28 and TRBJ2-7, with D hard to call. Germline V gives CDR1 MDHEN, CDR2 SYDVKM. V was clipped by 4 bases and J by 0 bases, with 13 bases between them. The CDR3 consists of 15 residues. Written as DNA, the CDR3 is TGTGCCAGCAGTTCTCCAGGTGGGCCCTCCTACGAGCAGTACTTC. This gives the protein CASSSPGGPSYEQYF.

This chain joins TRBV27 and TRBJ2-3, with D perhaps matching TRBD2 (5 bases). The CDR3 spans 15 residues. Deletions cut 2 bases from V and 6 bases from J, with 15 bases between. From germline, CDR1 is MNHEY and CDR2 SMNVEV (reference sequence). The CDR3 protein is CASSLGPSPRDTQYF. The CDR3, as DNA: TGTGCCAGCAGTTTAGGGCCTAGCCCACGCGATACGCAGTATTTT.

Only a few counts were recorded for this clone. As the CDR3 is not closed by the conserved phenylalanine or tryptophan, this likely results from a read error. No DNA is shown, since the ends of the CDR3 on it are uncertain; the CDR3 is the one TCRdb lists. The rearrangement links TRBV12-1 to TRBJ2-7; whether TRBD1, the table's D call, matches the DNA was not checked. TRBV12-1 is a pseudogene locus. Termini included, the CDR3 measures 8 amino acids. CDR3 sequence reads: CASSGAPL.

The rearrangement links TRBV29-1 to TRBJ2-1; D is perhaps TRBD1 (6 bases). The V gene lost 3 bases and the J gene lost 2 bases, with 20 bases spanning the gap. The CDR3 sequence is 17 residues long. The germline gives CDR1 SQVTM, CDR2 ANQGSEA. The chain's CDR3 is CSVDPRGGILTYNEQFF. Here the CDR3 DNA reads TGCAGCGTTGATCCCCGAGGGGGTATTCTAACCTACAATGAGCAGTTCTTC.

The chain combines TRBV9 with TRBJ1-2; D unresolved. The CDR3 has 15 amino acids. Trimming removed 1 base from V and 4 bases from J, with 14 bases in between. CDR1 and CDR2 (germline): SGDLS, YYNGEE. The CDR3 region has the DNA TGTGCCAGCAGCGTATGGGAGACGGCCTTCTATGGCTACACCTTC. As protein: CASSVWETAFYGYTF.

This chain connects TRBV1 to TRBJ2-7; the table's TRBD2 call for D was not verified on the DNA. TRBV1 is an annotated pseudogene. This CDR3 spans 17 amino acids. Here the CDR3 reads CTSSPHRLAGHTYEQYF. In DNA form, the CDR3 reads TGCACCAGCAGCCCCCACCGTTTAGCGGGACACACCTACGAGCAGTACTTC.

This clone showed up just a few times. The chain uses TRBV2 and TRBJ1-2; no firm D call. Trimming took off 8 bases at V and 4 bases at J, with 8 bases between the two ends. Germline V gives CDR1 SNHLY, CDR2 FYNNEI. The CDR3 runs 11 residues. CDR3 coding DNA: TGTGCCAGCCCTAAGAGCTATGGCTACACCTTC. Amino acids: CASPKSYGYTF.

V is TRBV7-2 and J is TRBJ2-5; 10 bases line up with TRBD2. The CDR3 runs 18 residues. V lost 2 bases to trimming and J lost 3 bases; unmatched junction nucleotides: 12. Germline V gene sequence: CDR1 SGHTA, CDR2 FQGNSA. The CDR3 nucleotides read TGTGCCAGCAGCTTATTCGTCCGGCTAGCGGGGGCGAAAGAGACCCAGTACTTC. Protein sequence: CASSLFVRLAGAKETQYF.

This chain joins TRBV5-6 and TRBJ2-5, with D possibly TRBD1 on 6 matching bases. Germline V CDR1 and CDR2: SGHDT, YYEEEE. The CDR3 runs 13 residues. V lost 4 bases and J lost 5, with 12 bases in between. The CDR3 DNA reads TGTGCCAGCAGCAGGGGACATAGGGAGACCCAGTACTTC. Protein: CASSRGHRETQYF. The full variable domain, rest sourced from reference TRBV5-6 and TRBJ2-5, is DAGVTQSPTHLIKTRGQQVTLRCSPKSGHDTVSWYQQALGQGPQFIFQYYEEEERQRGNFPDRFSGHQFPNYSSELNVNALLLGDSALYLCASSRGHRETQYFGPGTRLLVL.

The chain couples TRBV5-1 to TRBJ2-7; 7 bases are shared with TRBD1. The CDR3 length is 13 residues. V was clipped by 0 bases and J by 8 bases; unmatched bases: 5. CDR1 and CDR2 (germline): SGHRS, YFSETQ. The CDR3 protein is CASSLAGDSKQYF. For the CDR3, the DNA is TGCGCCAGCAGCTTGGCCGGGGACAGTAAGCAGTACTTC.

A note on this clone: Germline and junction disagree at one end, which may indicate a read error. The genes are TRBV19 and TRBJ1-2; D gene uncertain. Germline V CDR1 and CDR2: LNHDA, SQIVND (reference sequence). The CDR3 is 13 amino acids. The CDR3 reads CASSCADCPMAYF. The CDR3 coding sequence is TGTGCCAGTAGTTGTGCGGACTGTCCTATGGCCTACTTC. Full variable domain (remainder filled in from reference TRBV19 and TRBJ1-2): DGGITQSPKYLFRKEGQNVTLSCEQNLNHDAMYWYRQDPGQGLRLIYYSQIVNDFQKGDIAEGYSVSREKKESFPLTVTSAQKNPTAFYLCASSCADCPMAYFGSGTRLTVV.

The DNA of the CDR3 is TGTGCCAGCAGGGACAGGGCAACTAATGAAAAACTGTTTTTT. It is translated as CASRDRATNEKLFF. V usage is TRBV6-5 and J usage is TRBJ1-4; 8 positions match TRBD1. Germline V gene sequence: CDR1 MNHEY, CDR2 SVGAGI. The CDR3 sequence is 14 residues long. J was trimmed by 0 bases and V by 6 bases; bases with no gene match: 0.

The V gene is TRBV6-5, the J gene TRBJ1-1, with 10 bases aligning to TRBD1. The CDR3 has 16 amino acids. Germline V gene sequence: CDR1 MNHEY, CDR2 SVGAGI. The V gene end was trimmed by 2 bases and the J gene end by 0 bases; junction bases not matched to a gene: 3. CDR3 sequence reads: CASSYRQGAMNTEAFF. CDR3 in DNA: TGTGCCAGCAGTTACAGACAGGGGGCCATGAACACTGAAGCTTTCTTT.

With regard to this clone: The same CDR3 can be traced to other DNA sequences in this sample. The chain has TRBV5-1 and TRBJ1-6, with 8 bases aligning to TRBD1. The CDR3 has 15 amino acids. Looked up from germline, CDR1 is SGHRS and CDR2 is YFSETQ. The J segment lost 5 bases and the V segment lost 3 bases, leaving 4 bases of the junction unmatched. The CDR3 coding sequence is TGCGCCAGCAGCTCCGGACAGGGTAATAATTCACCCCTCCACTTT. Translated, it gives CASSSGQGNNSPLHF.

The chain is built from TRBV5-4 and TRBJ2-6; the D is unclear. CDR3 length: 16 residues. The V and J ends lost 0 bases and 1 base respectively, with 8 bases between them. Per germline, CDR1 SGHNT and CDR2 YYREEE (reference sequence). Here the CDR3 reads CASSLVGYSGANVLTF. The CDR3 nucleotides are TGTGCCAGCAGCTTGGTCGGGTATTCTGGGGCCAACGTCCTGACTTTC.

This clone was detected only a few times. This chain uses TRBV2 with TRBJ2-3, with a possible D match to TRBD1 (6 bases). Germline V CDR1 and CDR2: SNHLY, FYNNEI. Trimming removed 3 bases from V and 2 bases from J, with 12 bases in between. CDR3 length equals 15 residues. The CDR3 region is CASSDVRGYTDTQYF. Here the CDR3 DNA reads TGTGCCAGCAGTGATGTCAGGGGTTACACAGATACGCAGTATTTT.

The chain uses TRBV7-2 and TRBJ2-2; no clear D gene. Germline V gives CDR1 SGHTA, CDR2 FQGNSA. V lost 5 bases, J lost 6 bases, and 13 bases lay in between. The CDR3 spans 14 residues. CDR3 sequence reads: CASSPLGFAGELFF. CDR3 nucleotide sequence: TGTGCCAGCAGCCCCCTAGGATTCGCCGGGGAGCTGTTTTTT.

The chain recombines TRBV27 with TRBJ2-1; TRBD2 agrees at 8 bases. Per the germline V gene, CDR1 is MNHEY and CDR2 is SMNVEV (reference sequence). Unmatched junction bases numbered 6, after V lost 3 bases and J lost 2 bases. The CDR3 runs to 16 residues. In nucleotides, the CDR3 is TGTGCCAGCAGTTTCAAGGGCGGGAGGCCCTACAATGAGCAGTTCTTC. Amino acids: CASSFKGGRPYNEQFF.

This clone is a singleton in its sample. Other DNA sequences in the same sample also yield this CDR3. The CDR3, as DNA: TGTGCCAGCAGCACAGGGGGGACTGAAGCTTTCTTT. The encoded protein is CASSTGGTEAFF. The gene calls are TRBV27 and TRBJ1-1; 8 bases align to TRBD1. Germline CDR1 is MNHEY and CDR2 is SMNVEV (reference sequence). The CDR3 contains 12 residues. J lost 5 bases, V lost 6 bases, and 2 bases had no gene match.

The CDR3 spells CASSRGTGPVRAYEQYF. The CDR3 DNA follows: TGTGCCAGCTCACGGGGCACAGGCCCCGTAAGAGCCTACGAGCAGTACTTC. The chain employs TRBV18 and TRBJ2-7, with TRBD1 as a possible D gene (5 bases). The CDR3 spans 17 residues. From germline, CDR1 is KGHSH and CDR2 LQKENI. The germline V and J ends were trimmed by 4 bases and 2 bases, with 21 bases remaining between them.

J is TRBJ1-2 and V is TRBV4-3; tentative D call: TRBD1 (6 bases). The CDR3 loop spans 15 amino acids. With 1 base removed from V and 7 bases from J, the gap between germline ends came to 16 bases. Germline CDR1 is LGHNA and CDR2 is YSLEER. The CDR3 protein is CASSQVSQGLGGYTF. Here the CDR3 DNA reads TGCGCCAGCAGCCAAGTCTCGCAGGGGCTAGGTGGCTACACCTTC.

The J gene is TRBJ2-3, the V gene TRBV6-5; no reliable D call. This CDR3 region has 14 residues. Trimming pared 5 bases from V and 4 bases from J, leaving 13 bases between. Germline loops: CDR1 MNHEY, CDR2 SVGAGI. The CDR3: CASSPASPADTQYF. The CDR3 nucleotides are TGTGCCAGCAGTCCCGCTAGTCCAGCAGATACGCAGTATTTT.

This chain connects TRBV10-3 to TRBJ2-7; TRBD2 matches 7 bases. V shed 10 bases and J 0 bases; nucleotides not matched to a gene: 6. Germline V lookup: CDR1 ENHRY, CDR2 SYGVKD. The CDR3 has 13 amino acids. CDR3 coding DNA: TGTGCCACCCACGGGGGGAGCTCCTACGAGCAGTACTTC. Its translation is CATHGGSSYEQYF.

The CDR3 is CASSPTGGIYNEQFF. The CDR3 DNA reads TGTGCCAGCAGTCCAACAGGGGGAATCTACAATGAGCAGTTCTTC. The V and J genes are TRBV6-5 and TRBJ2-1; 8 bases line up with TRBD1. The CDR3 is 15 amino acids. Germline assignment: CDR1 MNHEY and CDR2 SVGAGI. The junction had 6 bases not matched to a gene; V was cut back by 5 bases and J by 3 bases.

This chain uses TRBV2 with TRBJ1-2; D not resolved. V lost 3 bases, J lost 4 bases, and 15 bases lay in between. CDR1 and CDR2 from the germline V gene are SNHLY and FYNNEI. This CDR3 region has 15 residues. CDR3 residues: CASSEVQRHVYGYTF. CDR3 DNA sequence: TGTGCCAGCAGTGAGGTACAACGACATGTCTATGGCTACACCTTC.

The chain links TRBV11-2 to TRBJ1-3, with D hard to call. Trimming took 5 bases from V and 2 from J, leaving 19 bases between them. CDR3 length: 17 amino acids. Germline V gene lookup returns CDR1 SGHAT and CDR2 FQNNGV. DNA of the CDR3: TGTGCCAGCAGCCCCCGCCCAAACAGTGGTCCTGGAAACACCATATATTTT. Its translation: CASSPRPNSGPGNTIYF.

The rearrangement uses TRBV7-2 and TRBJ2-2; 7 nucleotides align to TRBD1. V trimming: 1 base; J trimming: 3 bases; junction bases outside the gene matches: 2. In germline, CDR1 is SGHTA, CDR2 FQGNSA. The CDR3 runs 15 residues. The CDR3 sequence is CASSLGDSYTGELFF. The CDR3 coding sequence is TGTGCCAGCAGCTTAGGGGACAGCTACACCGGGGAGCTGTTTTTT.

Concerning this clone: This sample also contains other DNA sequences that code for the same CDR3. The gene calls are TRBV27 and TRBJ2-7; 9 bases align to TRBD2. There are 15 residues in the CDR3. Unmatched junction bases numbered 4, after V lost 3 bases and J lost 1 base. Germline V gene sequence: CDR1 MNHEY, CDR2 SMNVEV (reference sequence). CDR3 loop: CASSLRGGPSYEQYF. The DNA of the CDR3 is TGTGCCAGCAGTTTGCGGGGGGGGCCTTCCTACGAGCAGTACTTC.

The chain links TRBV7-2 to TRBJ2-1, with TRBD2 identical over 9 bases. Trimming cost V 5 bases and J 9 bases; bases outside gene matches: 17. This CDR3 is 17 amino acids long. From germline, CDR1 is SGHTA and CDR2 FQGNSA. CDR3 DNA sequence: TGTGCCAGCAGCCCGCGTACGGGCGGGAGGGCGGGGGGTGAGCAGTTCTTC. Its translation: CASSPRTGGRAGGEQFF.

This clone was counted once. The rearrangement joins TRBV6-5 to TRBJ2-1; 7 positions match TRBD1. This CDR3 contains 12 residues. The ends lost 5 bases at V and 7 bases at J; junction bases unmatched: 2. The germline CDR1 and CDR2 sequences are MNHEY and SVGAGI. CDR3 sequence (DNA): TGTGCCAGCAGTATACAGGGGAATGAGCAGTTCTTC. It codes for CASSIQGNEQFF.